This is a list of T cell receptor beta chains from one sample in a study of blood T cell repertoires in COVID-19. Assay used: immunoSEQ multiplex PCR; TCRdb lists only in-frame clones, some missing. The sample lists about 87,000 clones; 90% were seen once. The material sequenced was peripheral blood. The receptors stem from a man younger than 30 with COVID-19, enrolled during active disease. The CDR3 runs from the conserved cysteine through the conserved F or W. Fields, in order: V gene, D gene, J gene, clone size, CDR3 protein, CDR3 DNA. The D gene is left open where the match is weak. Expanded clones are given a class, and other clones once, few, many or no size at all.

v_call: TRBV9
d_call: .
j_call: TRBJ1-5
clone_size: .
cdr3_aa: CASSVDGGAGQPQHF
cdr3_nt: TGTGCCAGCAGCGTAGATGGGGGCGCCGGGCAGCCCCAGCATTTT

v_call: TRBV6-2/TRBV6-3
d_call: .
j_call: TRBJ1-4
clone_size: .
cdr3_aa: CASSYQFDRTNEKLLF
cdr3_nt: TGTGCCAGCAGTTACCAATTCGACCGAACTAATGAAAAACTGCTTTTT

v_call: TRBV4-2
d_call: TRBD2
j_call: TRBJ2-2
clone_size: .
cdr3_aa: CASSQDGLAGGSGELFF
cdr3_nt: TGTGCCAGCAGCCAAGATGGGCTAGCGGGAGGATCCGGGGAGCTGTTTTTT

v_call: TRBV5-4
d_call: .
j_call: TRBJ2-7
clone_size: .
cdr3_aa: CASSLGRGDYEQYF
cdr3_nt: TGTGCCAGCAGCTTGGGCAGGGGGGACTACGAGCAGTACTTC

v_call: TRBV3-1/TRBV3-2
d_call: .
j_call: TRBJ2-4
clone_size: .
cdr3_aa: CASSQDRGGINIQYF
cdr3_nt: TGTGCCAGCAGCCAAGATCGAGGGGGAATAAACATTCAGTACTTC

v_call: TRBV4-3
d_call: .
j_call: TRBJ1-1
clone_size: .
cdr3_aa: CASSHQGIWDTEAFF
cdr3_nt: TGCGCCAGCAGTCACCAGGGAATTTGGGACACTGAAGCTTTCTTT

v_call: TRBV18
d_call: .
j_call: TRBJ2-2
clone_size: .
cdr3_aa: CASSPVSLGDGELFF
cdr3_nt: TGTGCCAGCTCACCTGTATCGTTGGGAGACGGGGAGCTGTTTTTT

v_call: TRBV5-1
d_call: .
j_call: TRBJ1-3
clone_size: .
cdr3_aa: CASSLALSSGNTIYF
cdr3_nt: TGCGCCAGCAGCCTGGCCCTGAGCTCTGGAAACACCATATATTTT

v_call: TRBV5-1
d_call: .
j_call: TRBJ1-2
clone_size: .
cdr3_aa: CASSTPEQTNYGYTF
cdr3_nt: TGCGCCAGCAGCACCCCGGAGCAAACTAACTATGGCTACACCTTC

v_call: TRBV27
d_call: .
j_call: TRBJ1-1
clone_size: .
cdr3_aa: CASSLQENTEAFF
cdr3_nt: TGTGCCAGCAGTCTACAGGAAAACACTGAAGCTTTCTTT

v_call: TRBV29-1
d_call: TRBD1
j_call: TRBJ2-7
clone_size: .
cdr3_aa: CSVPSGQGATYEQYF
cdr3_nt: TGCAGCGTTCCATCAGGACAGGGGGCAACCTACGAGCAGTACTTC

v_call: TRBV7-9
d_call: .
j_call: TRBJ1-1
clone_size: .
cdr3_aa: CASEGRGYTEAFF
cdr3_nt: TGTGCCAGCGAAGGGAGGGGATACACTGAAGCTTTCTTT

v_call: TRBV28
d_call: TRBD1
j_call: TRBJ1-4
clone_size: .
cdr3_aa: CASSFGQGVGEKLLF
cdr3_nt: TGTGCCAGCAGTTTTGGACAGGGGGTAGGTGAAAAACTGCTTTTT

v_call: TRBV11-2
d_call: .
j_call: TRBJ2-7
clone_size: once
cdr3_aa: CASSSPQVEYF
cdr3_nt: TGTGCCAGCAGCTCCCCCCAGGTGGAGTACTTC

v_call: TRBV6-5
d_call: .
j_call: TRBJ1-5
clone_size: .
cdr3_aa: CASSTESYQPQHF
cdr3_nt: TGTGCCAGCTCTACGGAGTCTTATCAGCCCCAGCATTTT

v_call: TRBV5-5
d_call: TRBD1
j_call: TRBJ2-7
clone_size: .
cdr3_aa: CASSLTGTAYEQYF
cdr3_nt: TGTGCCAGCAGTTTGACCGGGACAGCTTACGAGCAGTACTTC

v_call: TRBV5-1
d_call: .
j_call: TRBJ2-2
clone_size: .
cdr3_aa: CASSPTGSINTGELFF
cdr3_nt: TGCGCCAGCAGCCCAACGGGATCCATTAACACCGGGGAGCTGTTTTTT

v_call: TRBV5-6
d_call: .
j_call: TRBJ2-7
clone_size: once
cdr3_aa: CASSLTRFSSYEQYF
cdr3_nt: TGTGCCAGCAGCTTGACCAGGTTTTCCTCCTACGAGCAGTACTTC

v_call: TRBV27
d_call: TRBD2
j_call: TRBJ2-7
clone_size: .
cdr3_aa: CASSRLAGNHYEQYF
cdr3_nt: TGTGCCAGCAGCCGACTAGCGGGAAACCACTACGAGCAGTACTTC

v_call: TRBV7-8
d_call: .
j_call: TRBJ2-7
clone_size: .
cdr3_aa: CASSLTGKAYEQYF
cdr3_nt: TGTGCCAGCAGCTTAACCGGGAAAGCCTACGAGCAGTACTTC

v_call: TRBV27
d_call: .
j_call: TRBJ2-7
clone_size: .
cdr3_aa: CASSLGLNYEQYF
cdr3_nt: TGTGCCAGCAGTTTAGGACTGAACTACGAGCAGTACTTC

v_call: TRBV30
d_call: .
j_call: TRBJ1-2
clone_size: .
cdr3_aa: CAWSQGGFQRLYGYTF
cdr3_nt: TGTGCCTGGAGTCAAGGTGGGTTTCAGCGGCTCTATGGCTACACCTTC

v_call: TRBV6-6
d_call: TRBD1
j_call: TRBJ2-7
clone_size: .
cdr3_aa: CASSYRRDRGNEQYF
cdr3_nt: TGTGCCAGCAGTTACCGGAGGGACAGGGGGAACGAGCAGTACTTC

v_call: TRBV27
d_call: .
j_call: TRBJ2-7
clone_size: .
cdr3_aa: CASSFLAGPPYEQYF
cdr3_nt: TGTGCCAGCAGTTTTTTGGCGGGACCCCCCTACGAGCAGTACTTC

v_call: TRBV15
d_call: TRBD2
j_call: TRBJ2-3
clone_size: .
cdr3_aa: CATSTPLAGAGDTQYF
cdr3_nt: TGTGCCACCAGCACCCCCCTAGCGGGAGCTGGAGATACGCAGTATTTT

v_call: TRBV30
d_call: .
j_call: TRBJ1-5
clone_size: .
cdr3_aa: CAWSGQPYSNQPQHF
cdr3_nt: TGTGCCTGGAGCGGACAGCCCTATAGCAATCAGCCCCAGCATTTT

v_call: TRBV5-8
d_call: TRBD1
j_call: TRBJ1-5
clone_size: .
cdr3_aa: CASSPGQGSNQPQHF
cdr3_nt: TGTGCCAGCAGCCCCGGACAGGGCAGCAATCAGCCCCAGCATTTT

v_call: TRBV27
d_call: .
j_call: TRBJ2-7
clone_size: .
cdr3_aa: CASSLERNYEQYF
cdr3_nt: TGTGCCAGCAGTTTGGAGCGGAACTACGAGCAGTACTTC

v_call: TRBV4-3
d_call: .
j_call: TRBJ1-1
clone_size: .
cdr3_aa: CASSPSQRGMDTEAFF
cdr3_nt: TGCGCCAGCAGCCCATCGCAACGGGGGATGGACACTGAAGCTTTCTTT

v_call: TRBV3-1/TRBV3-2
d_call: .
j_call: TRBJ2-7
clone_size: .
cdr3_aa: CASSYAYEQYF
cdr3_nt: TGTGCCAGCAGCTACGCGTACGAGCAGTACTTC

v_call: TRBV28
d_call: TRBD1
j_call: TRBJ2-7
clone_size: .
cdr3_aa: CASRSDRGYEQYF
cdr3_nt: TGTGCCAGCAGATCAGACAGGGGATACGAGCAGTACTTC

v_call: TRBV5-5
d_call: .
j_call: TRBJ2-6
clone_size: .
cdr3_aa: CASSQGNGANVLTF
cdr3_nt: TGTGCCAGCAGCCAGGGGAATGGGGCCAACGTCCTGACTTTC

v_call: TRBV7-2
d_call: .
j_call: TRBJ1-2
clone_size: .
cdr3_aa: CASSLGATGLGDGYTF
cdr3_nt: TGTGCCAGCAGCTTAGGAGCGACGGGACTTGGGGATGGCTACACCTTC

v_call: TRBV5-1
d_call: .
j_call: TRBJ2-1
clone_size: .
cdr3_aa: CASSPRVGAANEQFF
cdr3_nt: TGCGCCAGCAGCCCCCGAGTAGGGGCGGCCAATGAGCAGTTCTTC

v_call: TRBV5-5
d_call: .
j_call: TRBJ2-7
clone_size: .
cdr3_aa: CASSHRPDPPSSEQYF
cdr3_nt: TGTGCCAGCAGCCATCGTCCGGATCCACCTAGCAGCGAGCAGTACTTC

v_call: TRBV7-2
d_call: .
j_call: TRBJ2-3
clone_size: once
cdr3_aa: CASRSGYTQYF
cdr3_nt: TGTGCCAGCAGATCGGGGTATACGCAGTATTTT

v_call: TRBV7-8
d_call: .
j_call: TRBJ1-5
clone_size: .
cdr3_aa: CASSHPGFDQPQHF
cdr3_nt: TGTGCCAGCAGCCATCCGGGTTTTGATCAGCCCCAGCATTTT

v_call: TRBV24-1
d_call: .
j_call: TRBJ2-7
clone_size: .
cdr3_aa: CATAGQSHYEQYF
cdr3_nt: TGTGCCACCGCGGGACAGAGTCACTACGAGCAGTACTTC

v_call: TRBV28
d_call: TRBD2
j_call: TRBJ2-1
clone_size: .
cdr3_aa: CASSSQGLARYNEQFF
cdr3_nt: TGTGCCAGCAGTTCCCAGGGACTAGCGCGTTACAATGAGCAGTTCTTC

v_call: TRBV27
d_call: .
j_call: TRBJ1-2
clone_size: .
cdr3_aa: CASKPTTLLPWGRNYGYTF
cdr3_nt: TGTGCCAGCAAACCTACGACGCTCCTGCCTTGGGGGAGGAACTATGGCTACACCTTC

v_call: TRBV7-2
d_call: .
j_call: TRBJ1-2
clone_size: .
cdr3_aa: CASSLARGHGNGYTF
cdr3_nt: TGTGCCAGCAGCTTAGCGCGGGGGCACGGTAATGGCTACACCTTC

v_call: TRBV13
d_call: .
j_call: TRBJ1-1
clone_size: .
cdr3_aa: CASSLGSDTFPRNTEAFF
cdr3_nt: TGTGCCAGCAGCTTAGGGTCAGACACCTTCCCCCGAAACACTGAAGCTTTCTTT

v_call: TRBV7-8
d_call: .
j_call: TRBJ2-6
clone_size: .
cdr3_aa: CASSPGRAGLSGANVLTF
cdr3_nt: TGTGCCAGCAGCCCAGGCAGGGCAGGGCTCTCTGGGGCCAACGTCCTGACTTTC

v_call: TRBV27
d_call: TRBD1
j_call: TRBJ1-1
clone_size: .
cdr3_aa: CASADRMNTEAFF
cdr3_nt: TGTGCCAGCGCGGACAGGATGAACACTGAAGCTTTCTTT

v_call: TRBV11-2
d_call: .
j_call: TRBJ1-5
clone_size: .
cdr3_aa: CASSLSGSYQPQHF
cdr3_nt: TGTGCCAGCAGCTTGTCCGGGTCCTATCAGCCCCAGCATTTT

v_call: TRBV3-1/TRBV3-2
d_call: TRBD1
j_call: TRBJ2-2
clone_size: .
cdr3_aa: CASSQDLQGQGIDTGELFF
cdr3_nt: TGTGCCAGCAGCCAAGACCTCCAAGGACAGGGAATCGACACCGGGGAGCTGTTTTTT